The 9 T cell receptor beta chains below all came from one sample that was sequenced in a study of blood T cell repertoires in COVID-19. Sequencing used immunoSEQ multiplex PCR; TCRdb keeps in-frame clones, though not all of them. The top ten clones hold roughly 1.2% of a sample with around 62,000 clones, more than 75% of them seen once. Sequencing was carried out using peripheral blood. The receptors were sampled from a woman aged 55-75 years with acute or convalescent COVID-19.

The chain employs TRBV10-1 and TRBJ1-1; the D is unclear. The CDR3 contains 14 residues. The ends were cut back, 6 bases at V and 0 bases at J, with 11 bases in the middle. CDR1 and CDR2 from the germline V gene are WNHNN and SYGVQD (reference sequence). The CDR3: CASSPGGMNTEAFF. In DNA, the CDR3 is TGCGCCAGCAGCCCGGGAGGGATGAACACTGAAGCTTTCTTT.

This sequence joins TRBV5-4 and TRBJ1-3; the match to TRBD1 covers 8 bases. CDR1 and CDR2 from the germline V gene are SGHNT and YYREEE (reference sequence). The CDR3 totals 17 residues. Losses at the gene ends were 4 bases for V and 0 bases for J; bases not matched to a gene: 9. The CDR3 nucleotides read TGTGCCAGCAGCCACGGGGACAGGCTGAGCTCTGGAAACACCATATATTTT. Protein sequence: CASSHGDRLSSGNTIYF.

The J gene is TRBJ1-6, the V gene TRBV19, with 10 bases aligning to TRBD1. This CDR3 has 16 amino acids. V lost 4 bases and J lost 9; bases outside the gene matches: 9. Germline V CDR1 and CDR2: LNHDA, SQIVND (reference sequence). In DNA, the CDR3 is TGTGCCAGTAGTACCGGGGACAGGGGTGGTGGTTCACCCCTCCACTTT. Residues: CASSTGDRGGGSPLHF.

The V call is TRBV11-2, the J call TRBJ2-1, with 11 bases that match TRBD2. The CDR3 loop spans 16 amino acids. V was pared by 3 bases and J by 4 bases, with 5 bases of the junction left unmatched. Germline CDR1 and CDR2: SGHAT and FQNNGV. CDR3 nucleotides: TGTGCCAGCAGCTTCGTAGCGGGAGGGCCTTACAATGAGCAGTTCTTC. It codes for CASSFVAGGPYNEQFF.

The V and J genes are TRBV18 and TRBJ2-7; tentative D call: TRBD1 (6 bases). In germline, CDR1 is KGHSH, CDR2 LQKENI. The CDR3 is 13 residues long. Trimming took 5 bases from V and 4 from J, leaving 12 bases between them. For the CDR3, the DNA is TGTGCCAGCTCAGCTGGACAGACTTACGAGCAGTACGTC. Translated: CASSAGQTYEQYV.

The chain links TRBV2 to TRBJ2-1; 14 nucleotides align to TRBD2. This CDR3 is 13 amino acids long. Germline V gives CDR1 SNHLY, CDR2 FYNNEI. Losses at the gene ends were 8 bases for V and 9 bases for J; bases not matched to a gene: 3. The CDR3 loop is CASCGLAGGEQFF. CDR3 in DNA: TGTGCCAGCTGCGGACTAGCGGGAGGTGAGCAGTTCTTC.

This chain connects TRBV19 to TRBJ2-1, with 9 bases that match TRBD2. V dropped 1 base and J dropped 5; count of bases not matched to a gene: 3. This CDR3 is built from 15 residues. CDR1 and CDR2 (germline): LNHDA, SQIVND (reference sequence). CDR3 in DNA: TGTGCCAGTAGTATAGTAGCGGGAGCTCACAATGAGCAGTTCTTC. Its protein is CASSIVAGAHNEQFF.

The CDR3 DNA reads as TGCGCCAGCAGCCAGCAGGGCATCGCTGGAAACACCATATATTTT. This sequence encodes CASSQQGIAGNTIYF. The chain recombines TRBV5-1 with TRBJ1-3, with TRBD1 as a possible D gene (5 bases). V was clipped by 4 bases and J by 2 bases, with 13 bases between them. Germline CDR1 SGHRS, CDR2 YFSETQ. This CDR3 region has 15 residues.

With regard to this clone: Other nucleotide sequences in the sample specify the same CDR3. This chain uses TRBV7-9 with TRBJ1-4; 9 bases line up with TRBD1. This CDR3 is built from 15 residues. J gave up 8 bases and V 0 bases, and 4 bases lay outside the gene matches. The germline CDR1 and CDR2 sequences are SEHNR and FQNEAQ (reference sequence). CDR3 protein: CASSLADRGGEKLFF. CDR3 bases: TGTGCCAGCAGCTTAGCGGACAGGGGTGGGGAAAAACTGTTTTTT.